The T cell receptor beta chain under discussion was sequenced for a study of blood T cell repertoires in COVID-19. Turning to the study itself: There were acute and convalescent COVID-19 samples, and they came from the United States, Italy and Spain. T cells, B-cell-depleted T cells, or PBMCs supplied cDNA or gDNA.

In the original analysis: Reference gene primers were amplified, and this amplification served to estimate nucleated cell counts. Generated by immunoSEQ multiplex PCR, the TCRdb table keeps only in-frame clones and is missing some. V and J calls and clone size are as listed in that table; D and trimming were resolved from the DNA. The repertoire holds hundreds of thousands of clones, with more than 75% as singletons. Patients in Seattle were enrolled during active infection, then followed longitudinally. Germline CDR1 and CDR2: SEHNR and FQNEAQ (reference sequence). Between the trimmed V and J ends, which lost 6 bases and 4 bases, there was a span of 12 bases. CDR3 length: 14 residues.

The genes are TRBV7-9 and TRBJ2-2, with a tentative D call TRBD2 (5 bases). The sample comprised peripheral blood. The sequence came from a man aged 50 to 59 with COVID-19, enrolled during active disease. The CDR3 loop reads CASSKRSATGELFF. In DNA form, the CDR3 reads TGTGCCAGCAGTAAGCGGAGCGCCACCGGGGAGCTGTTTTTT.